One sample yielded the 19 T cell receptor beta chains listed below, sequenced in a study of T cells in AML relapse after transplant. Amplification used RNA template and a modified RACE PCR instead of multiplex PCR. TCRdb recomputed calls from the PCR reads with MiXCR, one row per CDR3 protein. This sample has fewer than 4,500 distinct CDR3 sequences, with roughly 10% found just once. The source material was bone marrow, either the whole sample or a sorted T cell fraction (not recorded which), sampled in complete remission. These receptors were taken from a human donor who had a stem cell transplant for acute myeloid leukemia. Part of the T cell pool may stem from the graft donor.

In its sample, this clonotype was seen a few times. The chain couples TRBV7-9 to TRBJ1-2; D not resolved. CDR1 and CDR2 from the germline V gene are SEHNR and FQNEAQ (reference sequence). The CDR3 loop spans 11 amino acids. The V and J ends lost 10 bases and 2 bases respectively, with 8 bases between them. The CDR3 DNA reads as TGTGCCACGCCCTTCAACTATGGCTACACCTTC. It encodes CATPFNYGYTF.

The chain employs TRBV4-3 and TRBJ2-7, with D hard to call. Germline CDR1 LGHNA, CDR2 YSLEER. This CDR3 has 14 amino acids. V lost 1 base and J 4 bases, leaving 11 bases between the germline ends. Here the CDR3 reads CASSQGMGTYEQYF. As DNA, the CDR3 is TGCGCCAGCAGCCAAGGGATGGGAACGTACGAGCAGTACTTC.

In its sample, this clonotype ranks as large. The rearrangement uses TRBV4-1 and TRBJ2-3; no firm D call. The CDR3 covers 11 residues. Germline V lookup: CDR1 MGHRA, CDR2 YSYEKL. The ends were cut back, 7 bases at V and 4 bases at J, with 6 bases in the middle. The CDR3 region has the DNA TGCGCCAGCACCGGTTCAGATACGCAGTATTTT. This sequence encodes CASTGSDTQYF.

This clonotype was detected a few times. The chain is built from TRBV5-1 and TRBJ2-3, with no clear D. CDR3 length: 12 amino acids. The V gene's germline CDR1 is SGHRS and CDR2 YFSETQ. Trimming took off 4 bases at V and 2 bases at J, with 5 bases between the two ends. The DNA for the CDR3 is TGCGCCAGCAGCGCTAACACAGATACGCAGTATTTT. It encodes CASSANTDTQYF.

V and J are TRBV7-2 and TRBJ2-5; a weak D match, TRBD1 (6 bases). Germline V lookup: CDR1 SGHTA, CDR2 FQGNSA. The V end was cut by 1 base, the J end by 7 bases, with 25 bases between. The CDR3 spans 18 residues. The CDR3 here is CASSLDWGGQRRRRTQYF. The CDR3 DNA follows: TGTGCCAGCAGCTTAGACTGGGGTGGACAGCGCCGGCGAAGGACCCAGTACTTC.

Judged by abundance, this clonotype is medium-sized (0.01 to 0.1%). In DNA form, the CDR3 reads TGTGCCATCAGTGAGATTAGGTATCGCGGAAGATCGAAAGGAGACACTGAAGCTTTCTTT. Protein product: CAISEIRYRGRSKGDTEAFF. The chain couples TRBV10-3 to TRBJ1-1, with D uncertain. The CDR3 contains 20 residues. CDR1 is ENHRY and CDR2 is SYGVKD in the germline V gene. Trimming cost V 2 bases and J 3 bases, with 28 bases left between them.

This clonotype qualifies as medium-sized. The chain combines TRBV24-1 with TRBJ2-1, with D perhaps assigned TRBD1 or TRBD2 (6 bases each). Germline lookup yields CDR1 KGHDR and CDR2 SFDVKD. The V and J ends lost 4 bases and 6 bases respectively, with 15 bases between them. This CDR3 spans 15 amino acids. The CDR3 DNA sequence: TGTGCCACCAGTGACCGCTTCGGAGGGGGCAATGAGCAGTTCTTC. As protein: CATSDRFGGGNEQFF.

This clonotype was recorded at least ten times. The rearrangement uses TRBV10-3 and TRBJ2-2; 9 nucleotides agree with TRBD1. V shed 10 bases and J 4 bases; nucleotides not matched to a gene: 4. Germline V gene lookup returns CDR1 ENHRY and CDR2 SYGVKD. The CDR3 totals 13 residues. In nucleotides, the CDR3 is TGTGCCACTACAGGGGGCAGCACCGGGGAGCTGTTTTTT. It translates to CATTGGSTGELFF.

This clonotype is medium-sized (0.01 to 0.1%) within its sample. This sequence joins TRBV2 and TRBJ2-3, with TRBD2 as a possible D gene (6 bases). Trimming pared 3 bases from V and 4 bases from J, leaving 17 bases between. Germline V gives CDR1 SNHLY, CDR2 FYNNEI. The CDR3 sequence is 16 residues long. The CDR3 loop reads CASSDIVSSVADTQYF. The CDR3 region has the DNA TGTGCCAGCAGTGATATTGTGTCTAGCGTGGCAGATACGCAGTATTTT.

This clonotype is medium-sized within its sample. The chain employs TRBV4-1 and TRBJ2-1, with a weak D call TRBD2 (6 bases). The V end was cut by 3 bases, the J end by 3 bases, with 12 bases between. From germline, CDR1 is MGHRA and CDR2 YSYEKL. This CDR3 has 15 residues. The CDR3 nucleotides are TGCGCCAGCAGCCATATTAGCGGAGACTACAATGAGCAGTTCTTC. Its protein is CASSHISGDYNEQFF.

This clonotype came up many times. The J gene is TRBJ2-3, the V gene TRBV18; a possible D gene is TRBD1 (5 bases). Germline CDR1 KGHSH, CDR2 LQKENI. The CDR3 sequence is 12 residues long. V lost 6 bases and J lost 6, with 10 bases in between. The CDR3 loop reads CASSTGRDTQYF. The CDR3 DNA sequence: TGTGCCAGCTCTACAGGTCGGGATACGCAGTATTTT.

This clonotype is categorized as medium-sized. This chain connects TRBV6-2 or TRBV6-3 to TRBJ1-2, with TRBD1 as a possible D gene (5 bases). This CDR3 region has 11 residues. CDR1 is MNHEY and CDR2 is SVGEGT in the germline V gene. Trimming removed 4 bases from V and 9 bases from J, with 9 bases in between. As DNA, the CDR3 is TGTGCCAGCAGTTTTGACAGACGCTACACCTTC. Translating it yields CASSFDRRYTF.

The chain employs TRBV5-1 and TRBJ2-7, with TRBD1 identical over 7 bases. The CDR3 is 14 amino acids. Germline V CDR1 and CDR2: SGHRS, YFSETQ. With 3 bases clipped from V and 4 bases from J, the junction kept 7 bases outside the gene matches. The CDR3 sequence: CASSSEDRYYEQYF. In nucleotides, the CDR3 is TGCGCCAGCAGCTCCGAGGACAGGTATTACGAGCAGTACTTC.

This clonotype was picked up a small number of times. The rearrangement links TRBV4-1 to TRBJ2-7, with no clear D. CDR3 size: 14 residues. V shed 5 bases and J shed 0 bases, with 11 bases lying between them. The V gene's germline CDR1 is MGHRA and CDR2 YSYEKL. CDR3 amino acids: CASSALQGSYEQYF. CDR3 in DNA: TGCGCCAGCAGCGCTCTACAAGGCTCCTACGAGCAGTACTTC.

This clonotype has a handful of counts. V is TRBV7-3 and J is TRBJ2-5; no definite D call. V gave up 1 base and J gave up 5 bases, with 14 bases separating them. CDR3 size: 15 residues. Looked up from germline, CDR1 is SGHTA and CDR2 is FQGTGA. The CDR3 loop is CASSLNGYSGETQYF. The DNA of the CDR3 is TGTGCCAGCAGCTTAAACGGGTACTCCGGGGAGACCCAGTACTTC.

The chain is built from TRBV12-3 or TRBV12-4 and TRBJ2-1; D possibly matches TRBD1 or TRBD2 (5 bases each). The CDR3 extends over 13 amino acids. Trimming stripped 5 bases from V and 10 bases from J, with 15 bases between. The CDR3 DNA follows: TGTGCCAGCAGTGATACCGGGGCCCCGGAGCAGTTCTTC. Translating gives CASSDTGAPEQFF.

This clonotype was seen many times. V gene TRBV7-8 combines with J gene TRBJ2-1; 13 bases map to TRBD2. Germline CDR1 reads SGHVS; CDR2 reads FQNEAQ. The CDR3 is made up of 15 amino acids. Trimming took 3 bases from V and 8 from J; bases not matched to a gene: 4. The chain's CDR3 is CASSFAGLAGDEQFF. As DNA, the CDR3 is TGTGCCAGCAGCTTCGCTGGACTAGCGGGAGATGAGCAGTTCTTC.

By its share, this clonotype is medium-sized (0.01 to 0.1%). The chain carries TRBV7-2 and TRBJ1-1, with D maybe TRBD1 (5 bases). Germline-derived CDR1 and CDR2 are SGHTA and FQGNSA. The CDR3 length is 14 residues. V was trimmed by 6 bases and J by 4 bases, leaving 15 bases between them. The CDR3 DNA is TGTGCCAGCAGTGTCGACAGATTGAGCACTGAAGCTTTCTTT. Translating it yields CASSVDRLSTEAFF.

Only a few counts were recorded for this clonotype. The rearrangement uses TRBV7-9 and TRBJ1-1; 11 bases align to TRBD1. Trimming cost V 3 bases and J 1 base; bases outside gene matches: 4. The germline V gene encodes CDR1 SEHNR and CDR2 FQNEAQ (reference sequence). This CDR3 is 16 amino acids long. The DNA for the CDR3 is TGTGCCAGCAGCTTCGGACAGGGGGCACCGAACACTGAAGCTTTCTTT. Encoded protein: CASSFGQGAPNTEAFF.